The present entry profiles one T cell receptor beta chain with its context. Its cognate antigen is unknown. The sample originates from a study of CXCR3-negative and CXCR3-positive naive CD8 T cells. The V gene's germline CDR1 is DFQATT and CDR2 SNEGSKA (reference sequence). The CDR3 loop spans 19 amino acids. UMI-tagged TRB cDNA libraries were built via 5' RACE. TCRdb re-analyzed the 5' RACE reads; it lists each CDR3 protein once, without DNA. This sample's table reports roughly 89,000 distinct CDR3 sequences. Findings and caveats of the study: The study found more hydrophobic TRB CDR3s in CXCR3-positive naive cells than in CXCR3-negative naive cells.

The receptor was derived from a human donor in good health. Some clones in this sample may be carry-over from other donors' samples. The sequenced sample consisted of naive CXCR3- CD8+ T cells from blood. The subset here: CD45RO-CCR7+CD27+CD95- naive CD8+ T cells lacking CXCR3 (TNR3-). This sequence joins TRBV20-1 and TRBJ2-3; TCRdb returns TRBD2, unconfirmable since there is no DNA. The CDR3 is CSAASGEREIPPTRDTQYF.